The present entry profiles one T cell receptor (beta chain) with its context. The antigen it binds to is not known. Base-call qualities are not available, and no considerably larger clone is one nucleotide away. The library relied on the immunoSEQ multiplex PCR assay. Around 100,000 TCR templates per sample were assayed by the deep sequencing platform. Genomic DNA extracted from sorted T cells was used for TCRbeta CDR3 sequencing. The study's own analysis went as follows. Clonal analysis of TCRbeta CDR3 data was done in the R programming language. Comparing unstimulated samples against CFSE-low samples taken after the reaction was how alloreactive CD4+ and CD8+ clones were defined. Regulatory or non-regulatory origin was assigned to alloreactive CD4+ clones by matching of sequences to sorted unstimulated Treg and non-Treg repertoires. Entries here come from immuneACCESS through TCRdb and include only in-frame sequences with V and J called. Some clones fail to appear in such tables; in the studies checked, an unresolved V gene covers under half of the shortfall, and the cause of the remainder is unknown. D and trimming come from the DNA, and the V and J calls and clone size come from that table. The sample yields approximately 5,400 clones; 50% were counted once. 83% of the sample is taken by the ten largest.

The germline V and J ends show losses of 0 bases and 4 bases respectively, and no gene match explains 8 bases of the junction. The germline V gene encodes CDR1 SQVTM and CDR2 ANQGSEA. The CDR3 sequence holds 17 residues, the cysteine and phenylalanine included. Just the 51-base CDR3 DNA is kept, in frame starting at base 1. This sample is drawn from a study of siplizumab effects on memory and regulatory T cells (dated by TCRdb to between 2018 and 2021). At the level of the whole study: Across under 10 responder-stimulator pairs, paired mixed lymphocyte reactions were conducted with siplizumab at approximately 1 ug/mL and without drug. The study looked at the effect of siplizumab, an anti-CD2 antibody, on alloreactive T-cell subsets in allogeneic mixed lymphocyte reactions made from human PBMCs. The investigation overall reported the following: Siplizumab significantly lowered the cumulative frequency of alloreactive sequences that could be traced to unstimulated CD4+ memory T cells. Unstimulated naive T cells appeared more diverse than memory T cells, and naive cells seemed to contribute substantially to the alloresponse. Of the alloreactive CD4+ clones that could be mapped, the Treg-derived share averaged almost 70% with siplizumab compared with around 25% in control reactions. About 80-96% of proliferating CD4+ or CD8+ clones could not be given a naive or memory phenotype. Sequences below about 10^-5 frequency were poorly captured, so only a minor fraction of alloreactive clones could be mapped to unstimulated subsets. No functional confirmation was obtained for the suppressive function of proliferating Tregs from siplizumab cultures.

Mixed lymphocyte reaction cells were cocultured at 37°C for 6 to 7 days. Responder PBMCs were labelled with CFSE and stimulator PBMCs with Violet Dye, then combined at a 1:1 ratio. TCRbeta CDR3 sequencing was performed on sorted unstimulated T cells and on proliferating T cells recovered from mixed lymphocyte reactions. Fresh whole blood from approximately 9 HLA-typed healthy donors was used to isolate PBMCs. After the mixed lymphocyte reaction, proliferating CFSE-low responder T cells were FACS-sorted for TCR sequencing. The receptor chain draws on TRBV29-1 and TRBJ2-2, with 10 bases aligning to TRBD2. The receptor was derived from a human donor in good health; the cells came from an allogeneic mixed lymphocyte reaction. Some clones in this sample may be carry-over from other donors' samples. The sequenced material came from CFSE-low (dividing) CD8+ T cells sorted from an allogeneic mixed lymphocyte reaction. The CDR3 reads as follows: CSVEDHKREGVTGELFF. At the DNA level, the sequence is TGCAGCGTTGAAGATCATAAGCGGGAGGGCGTCACCGGGGAGCTGTTTTTT.